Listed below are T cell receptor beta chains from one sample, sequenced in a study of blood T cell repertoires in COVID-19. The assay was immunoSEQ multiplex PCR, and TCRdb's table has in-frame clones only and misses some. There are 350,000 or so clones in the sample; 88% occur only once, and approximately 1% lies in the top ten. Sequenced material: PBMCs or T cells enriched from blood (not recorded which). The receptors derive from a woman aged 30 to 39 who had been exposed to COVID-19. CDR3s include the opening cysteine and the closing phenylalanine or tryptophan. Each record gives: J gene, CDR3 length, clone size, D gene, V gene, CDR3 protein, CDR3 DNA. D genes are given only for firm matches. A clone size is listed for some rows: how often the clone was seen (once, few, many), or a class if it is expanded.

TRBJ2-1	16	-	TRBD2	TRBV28	CASSSPGTSGRNEQFF	TGTGCCAGCAGTTCCCCCGGGACTAGCGGGAGGAATGAGCAGTTCTTC
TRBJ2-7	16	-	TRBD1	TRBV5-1	CASSLDSGGLSYEQYF	TGCGCCAGCAGCTTGGATTCAGGGGGCTTATCCTACGAGCAGTACTTC
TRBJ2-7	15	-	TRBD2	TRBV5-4	CASSLGTSGNYEQYF	TGTGCCAGCAGTTTGGGGACTAGCGGGAACTACGAGCAGTACTTC
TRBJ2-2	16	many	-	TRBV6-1	CASSGLEGADTGELFF	TGTGCCAGCAGTGGCCTGGAGGGGGCGGACACCGGGGAGCTGTTTTTT
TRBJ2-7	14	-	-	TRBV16	CASSQYLGGSEQYF	TGTGCCAGCAGCCAATACCTGGGGGGAAGCGAGCAGTACTTC
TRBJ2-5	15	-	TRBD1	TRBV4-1	CASSQGRTGQETQYF	TGCGCCAGCAGCCAAGGGAGGACAGGACAAGAGACCCAGTACTTC
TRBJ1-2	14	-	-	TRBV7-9	CASKTPAGPYGYTF	TGTGCCAGCAAAACCCCGGCGGGGCCCTATGGCTACACCTTC
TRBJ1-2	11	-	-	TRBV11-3	CASSRLGTTTF	TGTGCCAGCAGTCGACTCGGGACAACTACCTTC
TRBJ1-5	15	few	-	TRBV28	CASSLGRGLNQPQHF	TGTGCCAGCAGTCTAGGCAGGGGTTTAAATCAGCCCCAGCATTTT
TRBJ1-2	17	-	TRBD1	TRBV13	CASSSFGDGQGIYGYTF	TGTGCCAGCAGCTCGTTCGGAGATGGACAGGGGATCTATGGCTACACCTTC
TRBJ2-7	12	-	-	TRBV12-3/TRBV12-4	CASSFGAYEQYF	TGTGCCAGCAGTTTTGGGGCGTACGAGCAGTACTTC
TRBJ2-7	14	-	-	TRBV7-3	CASSCRTVTYEQYF	TGTGCCAGCAGCTGCCGGACTGTCACCTACGAGCAGTACTTC
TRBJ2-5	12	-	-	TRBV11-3	CASSVAEETQYF	TGTGCCAGCAGCGTAGCGGAAGAGACCCAGTACTTC
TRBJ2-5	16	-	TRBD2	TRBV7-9	CASAVNSGRSQETQYF	TGTGCCAGCGCCGTAAATAGCGGGCGATCCCAAGAGACCCAGTACTTC
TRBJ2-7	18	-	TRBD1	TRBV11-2	CASSLDTVGQGYSYEQYF	TGTGCCAGCAGCTTAGATACGGTCGGACAGGGGTATTCCTACGAGCAGTACTTC
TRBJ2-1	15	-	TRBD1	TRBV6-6	CASSPGTGEYNEQFF	TGTGCCAGCAGCCCCGGGACAGGGGAATACAATGAGCAGTTCTTC
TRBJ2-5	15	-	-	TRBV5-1	CASSPERGKAETQYF	TGCGCCAGCAGCCCGGAGAGGGGGAAGGCGGAGACCCAGTACTTC
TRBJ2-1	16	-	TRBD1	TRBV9	CASSEGGGQGVNEQFF	TGTGCCAGCAGCGAGGGGGGAGGACAGGGAGTCAATGAGCAGTTCTTC
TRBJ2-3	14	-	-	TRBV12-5	CASGLDRGTDTQYF	TGTGCTAGTGGTTTGGACCGGGGCACAGATACGCAGTATTTT
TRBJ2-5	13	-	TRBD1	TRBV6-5	CASSFTGEETQYF	TGTGCCAGCAGTTTCACAGGGGAAGAGACCCAGTACTTC
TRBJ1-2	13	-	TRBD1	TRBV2	CASTRDRVGGYTF	TGTGCCAGCACCAGGGACAGGGTCGGAGGCTACACCTTC
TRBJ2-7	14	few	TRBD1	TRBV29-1	CSVYTGGYGGEQYF	TGCAGCGTTTACACAGGGGGCTATGGTGGCGAGCAGTACTTC
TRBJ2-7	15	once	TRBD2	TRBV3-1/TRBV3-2	CASSLGTSGSYEQYF	TGTGCCAGCAGCCTAGGGACTAGCGGTTCCTACGAGCAGTACTTC
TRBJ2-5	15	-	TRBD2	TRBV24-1	CATSDLAGVGETQYF	TGTGCCACCAGTGATTTAGCGGGAGTCGGAGAGACCCAGTACTTC
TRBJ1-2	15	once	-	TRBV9	CASSPRGGEGYGYTF	TGTGCCAGCAGCCCACGGGGGGGCGAGGGCTATGGCTACACCTTC
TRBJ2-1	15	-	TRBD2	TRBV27	CASSSSGRPYNEQFF	TGTGCCAGCAGTTCGAGCGGGAGGCCCTACAATGAGCAGTTCTTC
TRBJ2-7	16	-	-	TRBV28	CASSLGGGTVSYEQYF	TGTGCCAGCAGTTTGGGGGGCGGGACAGTCTCCTACGAGCAGTACTTC
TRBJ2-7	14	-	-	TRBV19	CASSIPGLAYEQYF	TGTGCCAGTAGTATACCGGGACTGGCCTACGAGCAGTACTTC
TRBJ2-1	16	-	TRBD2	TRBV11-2	CASSWGSGSSGNEQFF	TGTGCCAGCAGCTGGGGCAGCGGGAGCTCGGGTAATGAGCAGTTCTTC
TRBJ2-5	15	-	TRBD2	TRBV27	CATSGREDYQETQYF	TGTGCCACCTCGGGGCGGGAGGACTACCAAGAGACCCAGTACTTC
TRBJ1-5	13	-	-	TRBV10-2	CASSEGGDQPQHF	TGCGCCAGCAGTGAAGGAGGGGATCAGCCCCAGCATTTT
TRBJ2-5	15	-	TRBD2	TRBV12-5	CASGLVASGRETQYF	TGTGCTAGTGGTTTGGTGGCTAGCGGGAGAGAGACCCAGTACTTC
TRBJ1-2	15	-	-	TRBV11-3	CASSPQTDSNYGYTF	TGTGCCAGCAGCCCCCAGACAGACTCTAACTATGGCTACACCTTC
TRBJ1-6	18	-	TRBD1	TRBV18	CASSPSSPAQGVHSPLHF	TGTGCCAGCTCACCATCAAGCCCGGCGCAGGGGGTTCATTCACCCCTCCACTTT
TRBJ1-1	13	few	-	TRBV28	CASTTESLPEAFF	TGTGCCAGCACCACTGAGTCCCTTCCTGAAGCTTTCTTT
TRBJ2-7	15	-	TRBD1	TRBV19	CASSLGQGAGLEQYF	TGTGCCAGTAGTCTCGGACAGGGCGCCGGTCTCGAGCAGTACTTC
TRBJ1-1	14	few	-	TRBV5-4	CASSLASGGTEAFF	TGTGCCAGCAGCTTGGCCTCGGGGGGCACTGAAGCTTTCTTT
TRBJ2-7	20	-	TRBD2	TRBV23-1	CASSQIARTPGTSGTYEQYF	TGCGCCAGCAGTCAAATCGCTCGGACACCCGGGACTAGCGGTACCTACGAGCAGTACTTC
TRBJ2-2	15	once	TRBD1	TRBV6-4	CASSERTGDTGELFF	TGTGCCAGCAGTGAAAGGACAGGGGACACCGGGGAGCTGTTTTTT
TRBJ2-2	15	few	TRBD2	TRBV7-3	CASSPRGSQAGELFF	TGTGCCAGCAGTCCCCGCGGGAGTCAAGCCGGGGAGCTGTTTTTT